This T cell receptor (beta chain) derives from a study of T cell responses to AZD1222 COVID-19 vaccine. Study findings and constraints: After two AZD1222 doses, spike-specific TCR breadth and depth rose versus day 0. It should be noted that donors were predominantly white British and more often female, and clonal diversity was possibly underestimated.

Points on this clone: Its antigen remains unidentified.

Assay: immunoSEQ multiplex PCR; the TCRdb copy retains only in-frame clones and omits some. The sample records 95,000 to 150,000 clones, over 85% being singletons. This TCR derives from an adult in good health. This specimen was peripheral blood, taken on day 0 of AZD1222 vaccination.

CDR3 residues: CASSLAPGQETQYF. CDR3 nucleotides: TGCGCCAGCAGCTTGGCCCCAGGGCAAGAGACCCAGTACTTC. The V and J genes are TRBV5-1 and TRBJ2-5; tentatively, D is TRBD1 (5 bases). With 0 bases removed from V and 2 bases from J, the gap between germline ends came to 8 bases. CDR1 SGHRS and CDR2 YFSETQ come from the germline V gene. CDR3 size: 14 residues.